This T cell receptor (beta chain) was observed in a study of OX40 agonist ivuxolimab in advanced cancers. The data were produced by immunoSEQ multiplex PCR, yet TCRdb's version contains in-frame clones alone and is incomplete. The sample holds tens of thousands of clones, roughly 91% seen once. V dropped 7 bases and J dropped 7 bases, with 20 bases sitting between them. There are 15 residues in the CDR3. From germline, CDR1 is SGHRS and CDR2 YFSETQ. V and J are TRBV5-1 and TRBJ2-2, with D possibly called TRBD1 or TRBD2 (5 bases each). Sample: CD4+ or CD8+ T cells sorted from blood, taken in a trial of the OX40 agonist ivuxolimab. The sequence was obtained from an adult with an advanced solid tumor such as melanoma, head and neck, liver or kidney cancer. The CDR3 DNA follows: TGCGCCAGCGAGGAAGTTGGGGGATATGGCGGGGAGCTGTTTTTT. Translating it yields CASEEVGGYGGELFF.